Below, one TCR beta chain is given with its context. Its antigen has not been determined. Base quality data are lacking; no much larger clone is found one base away. This entry comes from a study of vaccination effects on CD4 cells after COVID-19 (dated by TCRdb to 2022 to 2024). With regard to the full study: To identify antigen-specific CD4+ T cell clonotypes by their expansion, the ViraFEST assay first stimulated PBMC with viral peptide pools and then applied TCR sequencing. Across the study, the median time from the second dose to post-vaccine sampling was 72 days (range 14 to 241). About 2.2 million PBMC per well were cultured in IMDM with about 4.6% human AB serum, 10 IU/ml IL-2 and gentamicin, plus 10 ug/ml peptides. SARS-CoV-2 spike-specific CD4+ TCR repertoires were compared before and after mRNA vaccination in COVID-19 convalescent patients and in infection-naive vaccine recipients. A total of some eleven COVID-19 convalescent patients and a handful of SARS-CoV-2-naive healthy vaccine recipients were included in the full study. Cultures from other donors in the study were sequenced using the Oncomine TCR Beta short-read assay on an Illumina iSeq 100.

Study-level results and caveats: Among healthy vaccine recipients, nearly all vaccine-induced clones were SARS-CoV-2 mono-reactive, and just 1 of 255 was cross-reactive with common cold coronaviruses. Clones induced by infection and clones induced by vaccination both contracted markedly at late timepoints after vaccination, which fits with T cell responses waning over time. The study was limited by a small number of convalescent patients and lacked early post-infection timepoints.

After approximately 11 days of culture, CD4+ T cells were isolated with the EasySep CD4+ T cell isolation kit. Two doses of either the BNT162b2 or the mRNA-1273 mRNA SARS-CoV-2 vaccine were administered to participants. None of the healthy vaccine recipients had a prior SARS-CoV-2 infection, which was confirmed by nucleocapsid antibody tests that came back negative both before and after vaccination. On days 3 and 7, half of the culture medium was replaced with fresh IL-2-containing medium. Unless otherwise noted, each peptide stimulation condition was cultured in triplicate wells. PBMC were separated from whole blood using Ficoll-Paque Plus gradient centrifugation and were then either cryopreserved at -140C or used fresh. Genomic DNA was extracted from cultured CD4+ T cells with the QIAamp micro DNA kit. As encoded in the germline V gene (reference sequence), CDR1 is SGHNT while CDR2 is YYREEE. Cut back by 4 bases and 1 base, the V and J ends lie 14 bases apart. The CDR3 numbers 15 residues from cysteine through phenylalanine. The read is trimmed to its CDR3 DNA, 45 bases read in frame from base 1.

Library method: the immunoSEQ multiplex PCR assay. TCR beta CDR3 sequencing was performed on DNA from the cultured, isolated CD4+ T cells. The authors' pipeline ran thus. Non-productive TCR sequences were removed, reads were trimmed to the CDR3 region, and CDR3s of at least 7 amino acids were retained. Antigen-specific clonotypes were identified using the MANAFEST web app by comparison of expansion in peptide wells against reference cultures. Positive clones required FDR<0.05 expansion versus reference and all other wells, odds ratio above 5, and frequency above 0.1% in two replicate wells. Cross-reactive clonotypes were defined as significantly expanded in SARS-CoV-2 spike wells and in at least one common cold coronavirus spike condition. Using the stringdist R package, CDR3 similarity was measured by Levenshtein distance, and unrooted trees were constructed with ape in R 3.6.1. This is the immuneACCESS table as TCRdb keeps it, with only in-frame sequences that have V and J called. A part of the clones is gone; compared with another copy, unresolved V genes explain less than half, and the rest is unexplained. D and trimming were read from the DNA, whereas the V and J calls and clone size are those reported in that table. The sample yields around 40,000 clones; approximately 72% were counted once. 8.5% to 10% of the sample is taken by the ten largest.

In this chain, TRBV5-4 is recombined with TRBJ1-1, with no D gene named confidently. The input for sequencing was CD4+ T cells from PBMCs cultured without peptide, taken after COVID-19 vaccination. This sequence originates from a human donor who received a COVID-19 vaccine. At the DNA level, the sequence is TGTGCCAGCAGCCTGTCCGGGAACTCGAACACTGAAGCTTTCTTT. This codes for CASSLSGNSNTEAFF.